A selection of T cell receptor beta chains follows, all from one sample in a study of early T cells in non-severe SARS-CoV-2 infection. TCRdb redid the calling of the 5' RACE reads with MiXCR, one entry per CDR3 protein. The sample includes some 26,000 distinct CDR3 sequences, around 4% seen only once; the top ten take around 4%. What was sequenced was whole blood. These receptors originate from an adult who was a healthcare worker with PCR-confirmed SARS-CoV-2 infection or an uninfected control (not recorded which). CDR3s include the opening cysteine and the closing phenylalanine or tryptophan. Each record gives: CDR3 DNA, CDR3 protein, D gene, J gene, clone size, V gene. D genes are given only for firm matches. Expanded clones get a size class; other rows say once, few or many, or leave the size out.

cdr3_nt: TGCAGCGTTGCCAGCGGGAGGGCCGGGGATACGCAGTATTTT
cdr3_aa: CSVASGRAGDTQYF
d_call: TRBD2
j_call: TRBJ2-3
clone_size: NA
v_call: TRBV29-1

cdr3_nt: TGTGCCAGCAGTTACATAGGATACAAGCGGGAGGGCCTCCTCACCTGGGTGCACGAGCAGTACTTC
cdr3_aa: CASSYIGYKREGLLTWVHEQYF
d_call: TRBD2
j_call: TRBJ2-7
clone_size: many
v_call: TRBV6-5

cdr3_nt: TGCGCCAGCAGCCAAGTGGATTTAGGCCTCTCTGGGGCCAACGTCCTGACTTTC
cdr3_aa: CASSQVDLGLSGANVLTF
d_call: NA
j_call: TRBJ2-6
clone_size: many
v_call: TRBV4-1

cdr3_nt: TGTGCCAGCAGCTTCTCCCTCCGAAATGAGCAGTTCTTC
cdr3_aa: CASSFSLRNEQFF
d_call: NA
j_call: TRBJ2-1
clone_size: many
v_call: TRBV5-6

cdr3_nt: TGTGCCAGCAGTTTATTCCCTGGCGGGGGAGGCTACACCTTC
cdr3_aa: CASSLFPGGGGYTF
d_call: NA
j_call: TRBJ1-2
clone_size: NA
v_call: TRBV28

cdr3_nt: TGTGCCAGCAGCTTAGGGTCGGCAGGGGGCTTCTATGGCTACACCTTC
cdr3_aa: CASSLGSAGGFYGYTF
d_call: TRBD1
j_call: TRBJ1-2
clone_size: many
v_call: TRBV7-9

cdr3_nt: TGTGCCAGCAGCCAGATCTCTCTTCCCGATACGCAGTATTTT
cdr3_aa: CASSQISLPDTQYF
d_call: NA
j_call: TRBJ2-3
clone_size: medium-sized
v_call: TRBV14

cdr3_nt: TGCAGCCCATACCACGAAGATACGCAGTATTTT
cdr3_aa: CSPYHEDTQYF
d_call: NA
j_call: TRBJ2-3
clone_size: few
v_call: TRBV29-1

cdr3_nt: TGTGCCAGCAGCTTAGTGTCTAGCGGGAGGGCCGGGTTGGCCACAGATACGCAGTATTTT
cdr3_aa: CASSLVSSGRAGLATDTQYF
d_call: TRBD2
j_call: TRBJ2-3
clone_size: many
v_call: TRBV7-6

cdr3_nt: TGTGCCAGCAGCTCCACCCGGGATGTTTACGAGCAGTACTTC
cdr3_aa: CASSSTRDVYEQYF
d_call: NA
j_call: TRBJ2-7
clone_size: many
v_call: TRBV11-2

cdr3_nt: TGCGCCAGCAGACAGGGAATTAATTCACCCCTCCACTTT
cdr3_aa: CASRQGINSPLHF
d_call: NA
j_call: TRBJ1-6
clone_size: many
v_call: TRBV5-1

cdr3_nt: TGTGCCAGCAGTCCGGACAGTTACGAGCAGTACTTC
cdr3_aa: CASSPDSYEQYF
d_call: NA
j_call: TRBJ2-7
clone_size: many
v_call: TRBV12-3/TRBV12-4

cdr3_nt: TGTGCCAGCAGCTTCGACAGACAAGAGACCCAGTACTTC
cdr3_aa: CASSFDRQETQYF
d_call: NA
j_call: TRBJ2-5
clone_size: many
v_call: TRBV7-8

cdr3_nt: TGTGCCATCAGTGAGGTGGGGGAGAACATTCAGTACTTC
cdr3_aa: CAISEVGENIQYF
d_call: NA
j_call: TRBJ2-4
clone_size: NA
v_call: TRBV10-3

cdr3_nt: TGCAGCGTTAATCGGGCTCTCACCGGGGAGCTGTTTTTT
cdr3_aa: CSVNRALTGELFF
d_call: NA
j_call: TRBJ2-2
clone_size: many
v_call: TRBV29-1

cdr3_nt: TGTGCCAGCAGTTACGCGTCCCTTACCTACGAGCAGTACTTC
cdr3_aa: CASSYASLTYEQYF
d_call: NA
j_call: TRBJ2-7
clone_size: many
v_call: TRBV6-2/TRBV6-3

cdr3_nt: TGTGCCAGCAGTTTGAATGCAGGGACGGCTCAGCCCCAGCATTTT
cdr3_aa: CASSLNAGTAQPQHF
d_call: NA
j_call: TRBJ1-5
clone_size: many
v_call: TRBV12-3/TRBV12-4

cdr3_nt: TGTGCCAGCAGCTTATACCTAGCCGGGGATGGTACGCAGTATTTT
cdr3_aa: CASSLYLAGDGTQYF
d_call: NA
j_call: TRBJ2-3
clone_size: NA
v_call: TRBV7-8

cdr3_nt: TGTGCCAGCAGCTCCCGGGACCGCCGACGCCGCGGAGCTTTCTTT
cdr3_aa: CASSSRDRRRRGAFF
d_call: NA
j_call: TRBJ1-1
clone_size: many
v_call: TRBV11-2

cdr3_nt: TGCGCCAGCAGTGGACAGGGCCTGAACACCGGGGAGCTGTTTTTT
cdr3_aa: CASSGQGLNTGELFF
d_call: TRBD1
j_call: TRBJ2-2
clone_size: many
v_call: TRBV10-2

cdr3_nt: TGTGCCAGCAGGGAAGCGGGTGGACTCAGAGGGATGGGGTTCTTC
cdr3_aa: CASREAGGLRGMGFF
d_call: NA
j_call: TRBJ2-1
clone_size: many
v_call: TRBV21-1

cdr3_nt: TGTGCCAGCACCTCAGGAGGACCGGGATCGGAAAAACTGTTTTTT
cdr3_aa: CASTSGGPGSEKLFF
d_call: NA
j_call: TRBJ1-4
clone_size: many
v_call: TRBV13

cdr3_nt: TGCAGTGCACCGGGACTAGCGGCCTCCAATGAGCAGTTCTTC
cdr3_aa: CSAPGLAASNEQFF
d_call: TRBD2
j_call: TRBJ2-1
clone_size: many
v_call: TRBV20-1

cdr3_nt: TGTGCCAGTAGGACCCCGGGACAGGGGTATGGCTACACCTTC
cdr3_aa: CASRTPGQGYGYTF
d_call: TRBD1
j_call: TRBJ1-2
clone_size: few
v_call: TRBV19

cdr3_nt: TGTGCCAGCAGCGTAGCACAGTACTCCTACGAGCAGTACTTC
cdr3_aa: CASSVAQYSYEQYF
d_call: NA
j_call: TRBJ2-7
clone_size: many
v_call: TRBV9

cdr3_nt: TGCAGCGTGACAGGACTAGCGGGAGTGAAAGATACGCAGTATTTT
cdr3_aa: CSVTGLAGVKDTQYF
d_call: TRBD2
j_call: TRBJ2-3
clone_size: many
v_call: TRBV29-1

cdr3_nt: TGTGCCAGCAGCCTCAGGGGCAGGGGTATCACAGATACGCAGTATTTT
cdr3_aa: CASSLRGRGITDTQYF
d_call: NA
j_call: TRBJ2-3
clone_size: many
v_call: TRBV5-6

cdr3_nt: TGTGCCAGCAGCTTGGATAGCAATCAGCCCCAGCATTTT
cdr3_aa: CASSLDSNQPQHF
d_call: NA
j_call: TRBJ1-5
clone_size: many
v_call: TRBV11-2

cdr3_nt: TGTGCCAGCAGTTTTGGACAGAAAGAGACCCAGTACTTC
cdr3_aa: CASSFGQKETQYF
d_call: NA
j_call: TRBJ2-5
clone_size: NA
v_call: TRBV6-6

cdr3_nt: TGTGCCAGCAGCCCGGTGGAGCCTCTAGCCAAAAACATTCAGTACTTC
cdr3_aa: CASSPVEPLAKNIQYF
d_call: NA
j_call: TRBJ2-4
clone_size: NA
v_call: TRBV7-9

cdr3_nt: TGTGCCAGCAGTCATAGGGGGGCCAGTGAAAAACTGTTTTTT
cdr3_aa: CASSHRGASEKLFF
d_call: NA
j_call: TRBJ1-4
clone_size: NA
v_call: TRBV3-1

cdr3_nt: TGTGCCAGCAGCCCCCCGGGTTTCTACGAGCAGTACTTC
cdr3_aa: CASSPPGFYEQYF
d_call: NA
j_call: TRBJ2-7
clone_size: many
v_call: TRBV6-6

cdr3_nt: TGTGCCACCAGTGATTTCCATGACAGGGCCTACAATGAGCAGTTCTTC
cdr3_aa: CATSDFHDRAYNEQFF
d_call: TRBD1
j_call: TRBJ2-1
clone_size: many
v_call: TRBV24-1

cdr3_nt: TGTGCCAGCAGCCGTACGACTTCCAGGGGCCCCGGGGAGCTGTTTTTT
cdr3_aa: CASSRTTSRGPGELFF
d_call: NA
j_call: TRBJ2-2
clone_size: many
v_call: TRBV7-3

cdr3_nt: TGTGCCAGCAGCCACCACCGGGACAGGGTGCCTGGGGCCAACGTCCTGACTTTC
cdr3_aa: CASSHHRDRVPGANVLTF
d_call: TRBD1
j_call: TRBJ2-6
clone_size: many
v_call: TRBV7-8

cdr3_nt: TGCAGTGCTAGAGGAATAGGGTCCCAGTACTTC
cdr3_aa: CSARGIGSQYF
d_call: NA
j_call: TRBJ2-5
clone_size: many
v_call: TRBV20-1

cdr3_nt: TGTGCCAGCACCCCTCGAGGGGGGGGCACCGGGGAGCTGTTTTTT
cdr3_aa: CASTPRGGGTGELFF
d_call: NA
j_call: TRBJ2-2
clone_size: many
v_call: TRBV7-6

cdr3_nt: TGTGCCAGCAGCTCATGGAGGGGTTACACTAATGAAAAACTGTTTTTT
cdr3_aa: CASSSWRGYTNEKLFF
d_call: NA
j_call: TRBJ1-4
clone_size: many
v_call: TRBV13

cdr3_nt: TGTGCCAGCAGCCGGAATGGGGACAGGGCTAGCACAGATACGCAGTATTTT
cdr3_aa: CASSRNGDRASTDTQYF
d_call: TRBD1
j_call: TRBJ2-3
clone_size: NA
v_call: TRBV7-6

cdr3_nt: TGTGCCAGCAGCTGGACAGGGATAAAGACCGGGCAGTACTTC
cdr3_aa: CASSWTGIKTGQYF
d_call: TRBD1
j_call: TRBJ2-7
clone_size: medium-sized
v_call: TRBV28

cdr3_nt: TGCAGTGCTACCGACAGGGGGCCATATGGCTACACCTTC
cdr3_aa: CSATDRGPYGYTF
d_call: TRBD1
j_call: TRBJ1-2
clone_size: many
v_call: TRBV20-1

cdr3_nt: TGTGCCAGCAGCTCGCCGGGACTAGCACTGTTCTTC
cdr3_aa: CASSSPGLALFF
d_call: TRBD2
j_call: TRBJ2-1
clone_size: many
v_call: TRBV13

cdr3_nt: TGTGCCACCTCCCGCGAGCAGTACTTC
cdr3_aa: CATSREQYF
d_call: NA
j_call: TRBJ2-7
clone_size: NA
v_call: TRBV27

cdr3_nt: TGTGCCAGCAGTCTACGGGGCCCCTACAATGAGCAGTTCTTC
cdr3_aa: CASSLRGPYNEQFF
d_call: NA
j_call: TRBJ2-1
clone_size: many
v_call: TRBV2

cdr3_nt: TGTGCTAGTGGTTTGGCGACCCTGGGAAACACCATATATTTT
cdr3_aa: CASGLATLGNTIYF
d_call: NA
j_call: TRBJ1-3
clone_size: many
v_call: TRBV12-5

cdr3_nt: TGCGCCAGCAGCTTGACCATACTAGCGATCAACGAGCAGTACTTC
cdr3_aa: CASSLTILAINEQYF
d_call: TRBD2
j_call: TRBJ2-7
clone_size: many
v_call: TRBV5-1

cdr3_nt: TGTGCCAGCAGTTTAACCGGGACAGGGAAGGTGAATGAGCAGTTCTTC
cdr3_aa: CASSLTGTGKVNEQFF
d_call: TRBD1
j_call: TRBJ2-1
clone_size: NA
v_call: TRBV12-3/TRBV12-4

cdr3_nt: TGTGCCAGCAGTGCGGGCGGCATTCAGTACTTC
cdr3_aa: CASSAGGIQYF
d_call: NA
j_call: TRBJ2-4
clone_size: few
v_call: TRBV25-1

cdr3_nt: TGTGCCAGCTCACCGGGACAGGGGAACGAGCAGTACTTC
cdr3_aa: CASSPGQGNEQYF
d_call: TRBD1
j_call: TRBJ2-7
clone_size: many
v_call: TRBV18

cdr3_nt: TGTGCCAGCAGCCCACAACTAGCGGGGGTTGGAGATACGCAGTATTTT
cdr3_aa: CASSPQLAGVGDTQYF
d_call: TRBD2
j_call: TRBJ2-3
clone_size: few
v_call: TRBV6-6

cdr3_nt: TGTGCCAGCAGCCAAGCTAGCACAGATACGCAGTATTTT
cdr3_aa: CASSQASTDTQYF
d_call: NA
j_call: TRBJ2-3
clone_size: many
v_call: TRBV7-9

cdr3_nt: TGTGCCAGCAGTTTTAGTGCTCCTAGCACAGATACGCAGTATTTT
cdr3_aa: CASSFSAPSTDTQYF
d_call: NA
j_call: TRBJ2-3
clone_size: NA
v_call: TRBV28

cdr3_nt: TGTGCCAGCAGTGGAATGGGGACAGGCCCTGCGGAGCAGTACTTC
cdr3_aa: CASSGMGTGPAEQYF
d_call: TRBD1
j_call: TRBJ2-7
clone_size: once
v_call: TRBV25-1

cdr3_nt: TGTGCTAGTGGTTTGGCCCGGGCAGGGCCCACAGATACGCAGTATTTT
cdr3_aa: CASGLARAGPTDTQYF
d_call: NA
j_call: TRBJ2-3
clone_size: many
v_call: TRBV12-5

cdr3_nt: TGTGCCAGCAGACGGAACGATGACGAGCAGTACTTC
cdr3_aa: CASRRNDDEQYF
d_call: NA
j_call: TRBJ2-7
clone_size: NA
v_call: TRBV2

cdr3_nt: TGTGCCAGCAGTTTGAGGGGCAACGCCTTTAGCAATCAGCCCCAGCATTTT
cdr3_aa: CASSLRGNAFSNQPQHF
d_call: NA
j_call: TRBJ1-5
clone_size: NA
v_call: TRBV28

cdr3_nt: TGCAGCGTTGAAGATCATGGCGGGAAGCAGTTCTTC
cdr3_aa: CSVEDHGGKQFF
d_call: NA
j_call: TRBJ2-1
clone_size: once
v_call: TRBV29-1

cdr3_nt: TGTGCCAGCAGTCCCGGGACAGGGTTGAACGAGCAGTACTTC
cdr3_aa: CASSPGTGLNEQYF
d_call: TRBD1
j_call: TRBJ2-7
clone_size: few
v_call: TRBV12-3/TRBV12-4

cdr3_nt: TGTGCCAGCAGCCAAGATCCGGCGGGACGGGACACCGGGGAGCTGTTTTTT
cdr3_aa: CASSQDPAGRDTGELFF
d_call: NA
j_call: TRBJ2-2
clone_size: many
v_call: TRBV3-1

cdr3_nt: TGTGCCAGCAGCAAACCAAGGGTTTGTCACTGGAACACCGGGGAGCTGTTTTTT
cdr3_aa: CASSKPRVCHWNTGELFF
d_call: NA
j_call: TRBJ2-2
clone_size: many
v_call: TRBV21-1